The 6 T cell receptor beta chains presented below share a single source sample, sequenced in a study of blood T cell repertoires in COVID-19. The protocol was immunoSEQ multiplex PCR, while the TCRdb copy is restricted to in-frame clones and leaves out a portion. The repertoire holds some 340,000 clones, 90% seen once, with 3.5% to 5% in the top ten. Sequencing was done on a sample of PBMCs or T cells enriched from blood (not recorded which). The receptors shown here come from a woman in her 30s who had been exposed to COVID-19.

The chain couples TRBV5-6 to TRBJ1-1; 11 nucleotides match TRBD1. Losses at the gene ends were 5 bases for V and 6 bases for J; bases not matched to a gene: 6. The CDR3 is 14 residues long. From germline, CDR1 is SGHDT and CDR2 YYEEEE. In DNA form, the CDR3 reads TGTGCCAGCAGATGGACAGGGGGCAAGGCTGAAGCTTTCTTT. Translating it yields CASRWTGGKAEAFF.

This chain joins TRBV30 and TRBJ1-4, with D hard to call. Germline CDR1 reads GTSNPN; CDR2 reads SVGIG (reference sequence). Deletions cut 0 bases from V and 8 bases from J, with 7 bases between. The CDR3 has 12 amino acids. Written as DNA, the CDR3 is TGTGCCTGGAGTGTACAGTGGGAAAAACTGTTTTTT. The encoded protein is CAWSVQWEKLFF.

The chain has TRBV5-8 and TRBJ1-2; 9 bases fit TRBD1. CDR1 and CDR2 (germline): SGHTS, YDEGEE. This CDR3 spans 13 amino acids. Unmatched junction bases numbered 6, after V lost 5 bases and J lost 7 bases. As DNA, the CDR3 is TGTGCCAGCAGTGTTACAGGGGGCGGTGGCTACACCTTC. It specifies CASSVTGGGGYTF.

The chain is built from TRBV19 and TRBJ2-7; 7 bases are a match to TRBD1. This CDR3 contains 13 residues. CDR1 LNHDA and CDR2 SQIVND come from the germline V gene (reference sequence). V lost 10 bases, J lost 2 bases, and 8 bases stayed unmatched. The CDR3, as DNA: TGTGCCACCCCGACAGGGTTAACCTACGAGCAGTACTTC. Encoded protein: CATPTGLTYEQYF.

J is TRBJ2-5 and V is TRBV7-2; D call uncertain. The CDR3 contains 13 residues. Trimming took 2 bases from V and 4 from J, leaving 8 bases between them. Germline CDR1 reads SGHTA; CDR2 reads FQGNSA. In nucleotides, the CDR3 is TGTGCCAGCAGCTTAACCTGGGCAGAGACCCAGTACTTC. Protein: CASSLTWAETQYF.

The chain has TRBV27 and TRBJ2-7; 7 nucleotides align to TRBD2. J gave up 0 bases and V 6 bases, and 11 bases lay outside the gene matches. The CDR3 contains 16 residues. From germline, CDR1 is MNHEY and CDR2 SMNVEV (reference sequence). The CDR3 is CASRRSRAGTSYEQYF. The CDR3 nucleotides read TGTGCCAGCAGGAGATCTAGAGCGGGGACCTCCTACGAGCAGTACTTC.